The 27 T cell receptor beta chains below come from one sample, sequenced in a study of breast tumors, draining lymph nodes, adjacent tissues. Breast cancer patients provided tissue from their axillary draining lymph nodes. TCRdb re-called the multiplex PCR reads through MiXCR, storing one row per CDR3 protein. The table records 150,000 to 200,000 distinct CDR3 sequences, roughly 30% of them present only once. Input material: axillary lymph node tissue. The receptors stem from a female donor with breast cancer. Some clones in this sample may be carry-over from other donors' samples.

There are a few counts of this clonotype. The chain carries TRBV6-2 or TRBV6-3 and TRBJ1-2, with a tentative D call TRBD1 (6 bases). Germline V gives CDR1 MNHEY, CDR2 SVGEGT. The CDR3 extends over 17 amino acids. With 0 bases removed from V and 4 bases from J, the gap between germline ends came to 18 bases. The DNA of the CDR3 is TGTGCCAGCAGTTACTCCCGACAGGAACCTCTCTCCTATGGCTACACCTTC. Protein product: CASSYSRQEPLSYGYTF.

DNA of the CDR3: TGTGCCAGCAGTGAACTAGCGAGGGAGCAGTACTTC. This codes for CASSELAREQYF. The V gene is TRBV2, the J gene TRBJ2-7, with a tentative D call TRBD2 (6 bases). The V end was cut by 2 bases, the J end by 7 bases, with 9 bases between. This CDR3 comprises 12 residues. Germline lookup yields CDR1 SNHLY and CDR2 FYNNEI.

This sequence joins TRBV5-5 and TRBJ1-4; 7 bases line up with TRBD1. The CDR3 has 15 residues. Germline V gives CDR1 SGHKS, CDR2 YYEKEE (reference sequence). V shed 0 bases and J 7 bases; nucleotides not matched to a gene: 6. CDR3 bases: TGTGCCAGCAGCTTGGAACAGGGGTTTACTGAAAAACTGTTTTTT. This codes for CASSLEQGFTEKLFF.

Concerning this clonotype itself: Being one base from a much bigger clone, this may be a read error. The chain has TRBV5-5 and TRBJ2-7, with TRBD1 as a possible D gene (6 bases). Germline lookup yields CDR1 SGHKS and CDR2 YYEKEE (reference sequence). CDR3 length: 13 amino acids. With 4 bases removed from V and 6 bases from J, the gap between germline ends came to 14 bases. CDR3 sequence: CASSQRDRPEQYF. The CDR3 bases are TGTGCCAGCAGCCAAAGAGACAGGCCCGAGCAGTACTTC.

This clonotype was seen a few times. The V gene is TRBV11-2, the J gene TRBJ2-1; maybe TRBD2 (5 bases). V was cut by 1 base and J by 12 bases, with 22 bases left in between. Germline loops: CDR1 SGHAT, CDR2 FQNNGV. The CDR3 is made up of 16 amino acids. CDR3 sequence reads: CASSLGPGPGTSGQFF. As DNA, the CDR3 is TGTGCCAGCAGCTTAGGGCCCGGGCCGGGAACTAGTGGGCAGTTCTTC.

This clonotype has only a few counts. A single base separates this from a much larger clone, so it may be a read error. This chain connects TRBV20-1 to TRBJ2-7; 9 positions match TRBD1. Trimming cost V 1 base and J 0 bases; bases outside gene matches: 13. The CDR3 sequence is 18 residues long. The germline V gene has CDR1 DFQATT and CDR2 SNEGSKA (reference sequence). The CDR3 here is CSARVIWDRALSSYEQYF. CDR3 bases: TGCAGTGCTAGAGTTATATGGGACAGGGCGCTTAGCTCCTACGAGCAGTACTTC.

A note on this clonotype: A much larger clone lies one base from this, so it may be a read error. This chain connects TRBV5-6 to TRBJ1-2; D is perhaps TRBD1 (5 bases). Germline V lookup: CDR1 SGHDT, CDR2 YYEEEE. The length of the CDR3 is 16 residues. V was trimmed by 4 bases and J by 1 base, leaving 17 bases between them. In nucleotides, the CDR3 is TGTGCCAGCAGCCCGGGGACGACGGCTGGTAACTATGGCTACACCTTC. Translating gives CASSPGTTAGNYGYTF.

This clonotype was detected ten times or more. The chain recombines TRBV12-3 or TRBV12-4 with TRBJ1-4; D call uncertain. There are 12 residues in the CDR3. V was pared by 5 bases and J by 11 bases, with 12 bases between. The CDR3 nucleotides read TGTGCCAGCAGTCCCCGGTTTGAGAAACTGTTTTTT. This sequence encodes CASSPRFEKLFF.

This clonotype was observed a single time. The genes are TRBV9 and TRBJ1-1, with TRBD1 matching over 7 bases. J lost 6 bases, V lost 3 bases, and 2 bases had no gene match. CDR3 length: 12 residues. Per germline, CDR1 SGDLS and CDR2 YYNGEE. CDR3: CASSAGTAEAFF. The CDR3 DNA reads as TGTGCCAGCAGCGCAGGGACAGCTGAAGCTTTCTTT.

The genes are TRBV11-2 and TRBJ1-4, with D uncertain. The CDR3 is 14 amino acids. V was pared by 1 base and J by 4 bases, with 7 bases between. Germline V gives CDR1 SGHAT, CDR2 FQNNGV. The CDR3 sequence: CASSLGGSNEKLFF. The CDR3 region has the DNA TGTGCCAGCAGCTTAGGGGGTAGTAATGAAAAACTGTTTTTT.

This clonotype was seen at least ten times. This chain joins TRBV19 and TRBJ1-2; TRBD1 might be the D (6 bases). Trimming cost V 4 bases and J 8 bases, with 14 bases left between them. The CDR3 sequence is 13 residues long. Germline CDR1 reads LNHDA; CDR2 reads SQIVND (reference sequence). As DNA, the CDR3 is TGTGCCAGTAGTAGTGACAGGTCGAGGGGCTACACCTTC. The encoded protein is CASSSDRSRGYTF.

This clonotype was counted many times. CDR3 sequence reads: CASSEYGTGESYTF. Here the CDR3 DNA reads TGTGCCAGCAGTGAATATGGGACAGGGGAAAGCTACACCTTC. The chain recombines TRBV25-1 with TRBJ1-2, with 10 nucleotides matching TRBD1. The V segment lost 0 bases and the J segment 9 bases; nucleotides outside the gene matches: 4. The germline V gene encodes CDR1 MGHDK and CDR2 SYGVNS. The CDR3 extends over 14 amino acids.

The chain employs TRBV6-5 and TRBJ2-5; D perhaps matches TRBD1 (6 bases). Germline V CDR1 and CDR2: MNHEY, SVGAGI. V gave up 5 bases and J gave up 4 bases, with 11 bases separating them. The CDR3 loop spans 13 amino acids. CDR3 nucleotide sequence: TGTGCCAGCAGTGGGACAATAGGAGAGACCCAGTACTTC. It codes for CASSGTIGETQYF.

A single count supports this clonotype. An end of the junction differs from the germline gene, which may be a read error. The CDR3: CAGSPSIRDAQYF. In DNA form, the CDR3 reads TGTGCCGGCAGCCCATCTATTAGAGATGCGCAGTATTTT. This sequence joins TRBV7-8 and TRBJ2-3; D remains unclear. Germline V gives CDR1 SGHVS, CDR2 FQNEAQ. This CDR3 comprises 13 residues.

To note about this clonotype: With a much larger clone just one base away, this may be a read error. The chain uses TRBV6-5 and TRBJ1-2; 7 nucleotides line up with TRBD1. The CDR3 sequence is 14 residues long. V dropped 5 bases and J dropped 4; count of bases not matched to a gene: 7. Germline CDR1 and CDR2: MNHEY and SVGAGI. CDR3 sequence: CASSHTGAPYGYTF. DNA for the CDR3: TGTGCCAGCAGTCACACAGGGGCGCCCTATGGCTACACCTTC.

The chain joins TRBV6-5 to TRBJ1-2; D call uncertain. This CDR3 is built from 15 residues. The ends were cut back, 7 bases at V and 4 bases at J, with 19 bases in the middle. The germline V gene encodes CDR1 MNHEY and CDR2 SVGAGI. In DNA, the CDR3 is TGTGCCAGCACCCCCTTGGGGAGCGAACTCTATGGCTACACCTTC. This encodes CASTPLGSELYGYTF.

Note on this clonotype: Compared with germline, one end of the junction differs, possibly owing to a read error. The CDR3 nucleotides read TGTGCCAACAGTTATCTGGTAGCGGGGGCTACGCAGTATTTT. Its translation is CANSYLVAGATQYF. The gene calls are TRBV6-6 and TRBJ2-3; the match to TRBD2 covers 9 bases. This CDR3 contains 14 residues. The germline V gene has CDR1 MNHNY and CDR2 SVGAGI (reference sequence).

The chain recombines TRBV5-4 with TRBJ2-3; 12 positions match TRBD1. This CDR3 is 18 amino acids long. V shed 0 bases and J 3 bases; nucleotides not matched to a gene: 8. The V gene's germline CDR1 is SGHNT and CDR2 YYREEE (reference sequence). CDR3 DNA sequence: TGTGCCAGCAGCTTGGGGGGACAGGGGGCCAGCATGACAGATACGCAGTATTTT. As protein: CASSLGGQGASMTDTQYF.

The CDR3 region has the DNA TGCAGTGCCCTACACTATGGGGGGGGGACAGGGAACAATGAGCAGTTCTTC. This translates into CSALHYGGGTGNNEQFF. V gene TRBV20-1 combines with J gene TRBJ2-1; 9 bases fit TRBD1. CDR1 and CDR2 (germline): DFQATT, SNEGSKA (reference sequence). The CDR3 runs to 17 residues. V was pared by 6 bases and J by 5 bases, with 17 bases of the junction left unmatched.

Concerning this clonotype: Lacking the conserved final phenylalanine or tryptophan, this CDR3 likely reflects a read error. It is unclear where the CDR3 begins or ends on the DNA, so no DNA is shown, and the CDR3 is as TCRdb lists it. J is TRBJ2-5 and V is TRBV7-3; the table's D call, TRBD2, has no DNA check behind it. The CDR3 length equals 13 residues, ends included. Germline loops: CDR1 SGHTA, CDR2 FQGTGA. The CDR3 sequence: CASSPRLAGYSRL.

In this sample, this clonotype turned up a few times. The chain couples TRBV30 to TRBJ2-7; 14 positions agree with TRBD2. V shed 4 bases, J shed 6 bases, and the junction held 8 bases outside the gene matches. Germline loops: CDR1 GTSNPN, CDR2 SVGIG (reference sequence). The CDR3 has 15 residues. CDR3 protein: CAWNPGLAGVSEQYF. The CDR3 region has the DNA TGTGCCTGGAACCCGGGACTAGCGGGAGTGTCCGAGCAGTACTTC.

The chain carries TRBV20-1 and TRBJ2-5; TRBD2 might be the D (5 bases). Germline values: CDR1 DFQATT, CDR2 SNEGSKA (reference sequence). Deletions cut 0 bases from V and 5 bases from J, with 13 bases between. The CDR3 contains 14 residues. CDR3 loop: CSARDERGIETQYF. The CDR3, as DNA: TGCAGTGCTAGAGATGAAAGAGGGATTGAGACCCAGTACTTC.

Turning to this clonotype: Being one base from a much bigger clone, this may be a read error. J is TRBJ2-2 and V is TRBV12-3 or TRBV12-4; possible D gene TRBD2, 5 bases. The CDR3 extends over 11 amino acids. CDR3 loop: CASKLTGELSF. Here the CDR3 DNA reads TGTGCCAGTAAGCTTACCGGGGAGCTGTCTTTT.

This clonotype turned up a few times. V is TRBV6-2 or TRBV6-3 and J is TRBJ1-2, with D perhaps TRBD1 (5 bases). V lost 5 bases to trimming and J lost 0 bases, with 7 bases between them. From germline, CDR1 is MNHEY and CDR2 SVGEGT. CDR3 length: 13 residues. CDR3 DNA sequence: TGTGCCAGCAGTCGGGGGGCTAACTATGGCTACACCTTC. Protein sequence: CASSRGANYGYTF.

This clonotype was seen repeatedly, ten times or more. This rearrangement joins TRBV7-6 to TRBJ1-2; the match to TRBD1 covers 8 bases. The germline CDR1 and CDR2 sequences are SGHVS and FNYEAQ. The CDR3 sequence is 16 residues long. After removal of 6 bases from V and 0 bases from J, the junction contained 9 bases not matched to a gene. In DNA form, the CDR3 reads TGTGCCAGCAGTTCCAGCGCGGGACAGGCTAACTATGGCTACACCTTC. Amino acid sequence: CASSSSAGQANYGYTF.

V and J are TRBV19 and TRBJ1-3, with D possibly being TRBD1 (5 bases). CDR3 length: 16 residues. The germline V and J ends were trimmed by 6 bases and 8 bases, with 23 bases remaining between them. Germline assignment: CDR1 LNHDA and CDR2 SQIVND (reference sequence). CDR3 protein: CASRFPRTSTGYTIYF. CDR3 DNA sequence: TGTGCCAGTAGGTTCCCAAGGACATCGACCGGCTACACCATATATTTT. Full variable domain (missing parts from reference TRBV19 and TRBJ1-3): DGGITQSPKYLFRKEGQNVTLSCEQNLNHDAMYWYRQDPGQGLRLIYYSQIVNDFQKGDIAEGYSVSREKKESFPLTVTSAQKNPTAFYLCASRFPRTSTGYTIYFGEGSWLTVV.

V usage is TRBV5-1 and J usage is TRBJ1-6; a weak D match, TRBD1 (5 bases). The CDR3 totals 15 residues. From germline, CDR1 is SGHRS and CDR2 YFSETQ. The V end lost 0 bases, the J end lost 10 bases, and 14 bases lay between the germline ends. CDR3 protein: CASSLDSPGHSPLHF. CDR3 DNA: TGCGCCAGCAGCTTGGACAGTCCAGGGCACTCACCCCTCCACTTT. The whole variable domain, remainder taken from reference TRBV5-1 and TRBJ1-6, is KAGVTQTPRYLIKTRGQQVTLSCSPISGHRSVSWYQQTPGQGLQFLFEYFSETQRNKGNFPGRFSGRQFSNSRSEMNVSTLELGDSALYLCASSLDSPGHSPLHFGNGTRLTVT.